This TCR beta chain was sequenced for a study of tumor-infiltrating lymphocytes in primary liver carcinoma. Whole-study context: The study enrolled male and female patients aged 30 to 69 years.

A constant-region primer served to make TCR beta cDNA from roughly 540 ng total RNA. Generation of the TCR beta libraries relied on three nested multiplex PCR rounds using slightly modified ARM-PCR. Two initial PCR rounds of roughly 10 cycles each paired TRBV1-TRBV30 forward primers with a C-beta reverse primer. MiXCR, applied by TCRdb to the multiplex PCR reads, yields one record per CDR3 protein. The data show 80,000 or so distinct CDR3 sequences, approximately 70% seen once. Each 20-30 mg portion of unsorted bulk tissue served as the source for co-extraction of RNA and DNA. Treatment of the patients' primary liver carcinoma consisted of surgical resection. The study enrolled treatment-naive patients with chronic HBV infection. General study results and limits: Tumors carried a top-250-clone fraction significantly exceeding that of blood (p = 0.039).

The CDR3 has 16 amino acids. Germline V gene data show CDR1 as KGHSH and CDR2 as LQKENI. About this clonotype itself: Its specificity is not known. At one end, the junction sequence differs from germline, possibly due to a read error.

The sample taken for sequencing was tumor-adjacent normal liver tissue. The chain recombines TRBV18 with TRBJ2-1; the match to TRBD2 covers 14 bases. The TCR originated in a man in his forties or fifties with primary liver carcinoma and hepatitis B virus infection. Written as DNA, the CDR3 is TGTGCCAGCTCAAGACTAGCGGGAGGGCTAGGTAATGAGCACTTCTTC. Its protein is CASSRLAGGLGNEHFF.